The TCR beta chain under discussion was sequenced for a study of blood T cells in healthy people across ages. A J-beta primer mix and a sample-barcoded 5' primer were used in a second PCR of about 7 to 11 cycles. One entry per CDR3 protein, called by TCRdb with MiXCR from the 5' RACE reads. This table has 900,000 to 950,000 distinct CDR3 sequences, 25% to 30% appearing once. This clonotype was counted ten times or more. Trimming took 3 bases from V and 2 from J, leaving 6 bases between them. Germline CDR1 is MGHRA and CDR2 is YSYEKL. The CDR3 is 13 amino acids. Another study also made use of these data, one on T cells of mothers and their children. That study reports: Whether pairs are related or unrelated, thymic selection shapes their TCR recombination output in much the same way. Related mother and child pairs showed slightly greater overlap (not significant) than unrelated pairs did.

Sequencing was performed on blood. The receptor was derived from a woman aged 40 to 50 in good health. This chain uses TRBV4-1 with TRBJ2-3; no definite D call. The CDR3 protein is CASSHDNTDTQYF. CDR3 sequence (DNA): TGCGCCAGCAGCCATGATAACACAGATACGCAGTATTTT.